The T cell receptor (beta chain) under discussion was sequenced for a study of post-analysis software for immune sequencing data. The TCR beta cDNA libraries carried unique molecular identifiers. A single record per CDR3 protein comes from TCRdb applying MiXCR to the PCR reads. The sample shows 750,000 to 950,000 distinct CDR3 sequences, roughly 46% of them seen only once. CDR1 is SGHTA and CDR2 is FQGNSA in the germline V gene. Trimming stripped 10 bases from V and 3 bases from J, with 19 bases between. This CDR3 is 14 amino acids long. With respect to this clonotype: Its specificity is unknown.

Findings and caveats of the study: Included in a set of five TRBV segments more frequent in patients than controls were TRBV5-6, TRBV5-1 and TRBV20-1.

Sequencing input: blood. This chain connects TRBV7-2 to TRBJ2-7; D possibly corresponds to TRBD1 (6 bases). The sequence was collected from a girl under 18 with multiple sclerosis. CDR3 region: CATSWVPGDYEQYF. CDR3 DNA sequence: TGTGCCACTTCTTGGGTGCCAGGGGACTACGAGCAGTACTTC.